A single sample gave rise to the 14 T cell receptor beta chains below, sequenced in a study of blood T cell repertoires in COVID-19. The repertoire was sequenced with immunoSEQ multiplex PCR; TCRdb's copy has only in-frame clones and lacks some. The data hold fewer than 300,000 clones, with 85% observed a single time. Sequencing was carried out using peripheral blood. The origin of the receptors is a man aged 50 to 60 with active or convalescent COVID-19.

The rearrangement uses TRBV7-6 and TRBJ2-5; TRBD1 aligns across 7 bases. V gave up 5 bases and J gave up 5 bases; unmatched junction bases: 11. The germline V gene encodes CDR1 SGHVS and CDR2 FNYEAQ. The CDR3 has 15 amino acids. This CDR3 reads CASSTNTGDWETQYF. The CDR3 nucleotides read TGTGCCAGCAGCACCAATACAGGGGATTGGGAGACCCAGTACTTC.

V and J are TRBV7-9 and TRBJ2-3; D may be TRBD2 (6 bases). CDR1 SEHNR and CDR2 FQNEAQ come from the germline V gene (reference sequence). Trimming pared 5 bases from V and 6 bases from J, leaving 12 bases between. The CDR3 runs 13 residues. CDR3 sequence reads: CASSRTGRDTQYF. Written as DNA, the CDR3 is TGTGCCAGCAGCCGTACGGGGAGGGATACGCAGTATTTT. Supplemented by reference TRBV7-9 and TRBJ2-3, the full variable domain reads DTGVSQNPRHKITKRGQNVTFRCDPISEHNRLYWYRQTLGQGPEFLTYFQNEAQLEKSRLLSDRFSAERPKGSFSTLEIQRTEQGDSAMYLCASSRTGRDTQYFGPGTRLTVL.

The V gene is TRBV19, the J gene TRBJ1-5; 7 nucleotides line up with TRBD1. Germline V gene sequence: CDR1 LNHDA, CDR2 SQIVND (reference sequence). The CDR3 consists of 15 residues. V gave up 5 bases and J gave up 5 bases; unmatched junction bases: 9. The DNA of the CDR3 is TGTGCCAGTAGTTTAAGGGGGCGTGCTTATCAGCCCCAGCATTTT. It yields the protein CASSLRGRAYQPQHF.

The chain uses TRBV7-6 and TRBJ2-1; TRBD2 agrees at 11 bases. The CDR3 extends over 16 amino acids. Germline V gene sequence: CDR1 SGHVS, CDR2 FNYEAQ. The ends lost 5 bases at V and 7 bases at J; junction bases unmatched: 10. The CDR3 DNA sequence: TGTGCCAGCAGCCCATTAACTAGCGGGAGTGGGAATGAGCAGTTCTTC. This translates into CASSPLTSGSGNEQFF. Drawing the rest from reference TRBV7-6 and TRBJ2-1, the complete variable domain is GAGVSQSPRYKVTKRGQDVALRCDPISGHVSLYWYRQALGQGPEFLTYFNYEAQQDKSGLPNDRFSAERPEGSISTLTIQRTEQRDSAMYRCASSPLTSGSGNEQFFGPGTRLTVL.

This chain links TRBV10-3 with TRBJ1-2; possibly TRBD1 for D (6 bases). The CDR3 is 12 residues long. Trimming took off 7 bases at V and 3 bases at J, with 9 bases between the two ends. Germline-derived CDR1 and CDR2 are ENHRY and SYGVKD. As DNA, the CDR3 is TGTGCCATCAAGCCAGGGGACTATGGCTACACCTTC. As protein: CAIKPGDYGYTF.

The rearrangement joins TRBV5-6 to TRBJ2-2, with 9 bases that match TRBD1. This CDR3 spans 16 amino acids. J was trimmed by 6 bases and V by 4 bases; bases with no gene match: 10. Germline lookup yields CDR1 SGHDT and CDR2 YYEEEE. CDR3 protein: CASSPLGTGSPGELFF. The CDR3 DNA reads TGTGCCAGCAGCCCCTTGGGGACAGGGAGCCCCGGGGAGCTGTTTTTT.

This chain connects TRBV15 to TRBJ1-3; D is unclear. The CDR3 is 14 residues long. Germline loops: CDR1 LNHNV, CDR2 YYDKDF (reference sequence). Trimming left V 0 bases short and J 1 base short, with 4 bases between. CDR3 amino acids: CATSRDTSGNTIYF. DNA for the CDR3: TGTGCCACCAGCAGAGATACTTCTGGAAACACCATATATTTT.

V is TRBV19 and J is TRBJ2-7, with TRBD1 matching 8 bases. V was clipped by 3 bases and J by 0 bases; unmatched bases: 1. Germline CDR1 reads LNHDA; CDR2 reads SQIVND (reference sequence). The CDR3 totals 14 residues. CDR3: CASSMTGDSYEQYF. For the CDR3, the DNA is TGTGCCAGTAGTATGACAGGGGACTCCTACGAGCAGTACTTC.

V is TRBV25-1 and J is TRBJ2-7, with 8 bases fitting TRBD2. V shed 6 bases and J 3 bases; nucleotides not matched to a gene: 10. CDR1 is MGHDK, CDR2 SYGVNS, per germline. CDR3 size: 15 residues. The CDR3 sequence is CASRVGTSGRYEQYF. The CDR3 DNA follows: TGTGCCAGCAGGGTGGGAACTAGCGGACGCTACGAGCAGTACTTC.

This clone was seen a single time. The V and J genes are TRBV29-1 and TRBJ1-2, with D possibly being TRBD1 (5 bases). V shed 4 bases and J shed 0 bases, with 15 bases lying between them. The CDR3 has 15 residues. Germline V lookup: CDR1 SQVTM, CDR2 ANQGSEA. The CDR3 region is CSVGGSAQANYGYTF. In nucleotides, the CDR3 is TGCAGCGTTGGGGGCAGCGCCCAAGCTAACTATGGCTACACCTTC.

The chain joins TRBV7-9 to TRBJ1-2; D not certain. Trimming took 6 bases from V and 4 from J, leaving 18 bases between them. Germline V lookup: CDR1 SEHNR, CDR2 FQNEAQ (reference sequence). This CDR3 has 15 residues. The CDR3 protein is CASSPGPSGGYGYTF. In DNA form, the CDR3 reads TGTGCCAGCAGTCCTGGCCCCTCCGGCGGCTATGGCTACACCTTC.

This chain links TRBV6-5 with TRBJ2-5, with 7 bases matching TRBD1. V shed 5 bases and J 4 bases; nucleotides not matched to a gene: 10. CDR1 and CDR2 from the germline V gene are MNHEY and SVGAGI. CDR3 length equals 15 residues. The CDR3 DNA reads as TGTGCCAGCAGTCCGAACGGGGCAGGGGGAGAGACCCAGTACTTC. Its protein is CASSPNGAGGETQYF.

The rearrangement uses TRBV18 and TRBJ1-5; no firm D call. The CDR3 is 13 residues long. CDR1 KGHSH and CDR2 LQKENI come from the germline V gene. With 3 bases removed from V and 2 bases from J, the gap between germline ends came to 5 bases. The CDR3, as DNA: TGTGCCAGCTCACCCAGTGGCAATCAGCCCCAGCATTTT. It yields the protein CASSPSGNQPQHF.

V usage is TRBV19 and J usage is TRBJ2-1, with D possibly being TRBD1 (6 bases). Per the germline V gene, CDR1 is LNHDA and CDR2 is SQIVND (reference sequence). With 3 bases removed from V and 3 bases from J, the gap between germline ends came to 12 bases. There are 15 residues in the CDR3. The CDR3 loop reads CASSITGFGYNEQFF. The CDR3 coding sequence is TGTGCCAGTAGTATCACAGGGTTCGGCTACAATGAGCAGTTCTTC.